This T cell receptor beta chain comes out of a study of blood T cell repertoires in COVID-19. Study as a whole: Some COVID-19 samples were acute and others convalescent; all came from the United States, Italy and Spain. Sources were T cells, B-cell-depleted T cells, or PBMCs; the material itself was cDNA or gDNA.

As originally analysed: Amplified reference gene primers provided the basis for estimating nucleated cell counts. The method was immunoSEQ multiplex PCR; TCRdb's version includes in-frame clones alone and lacks a portion of them. For V, J and clone size, that table is used; D and trimming come from the DNA. This sample carries roughly 130,000 clones, around 86% of them seen once, and the ten largest clones take 8.5% to 10%. Trimming removed 4 bases at V and 5 bases at J, with 14 bases between. Germline V CDR1 and CDR2: MNHEY, SVGAGI. The CDR3 sequence is 15 residues long. The gene calls are TRBV6-5 and TRBJ2-2, with D possibly being TRBD2 (5 bases). The material sequenced was peripheral blood. The sequence was collected from a middle-aged man with active or convalescent COVID-19. The CDR3 protein is CASSLGAVETGELFF. The CDR3 DNA is TGTGCCAGCAGTTTGGGAGCGGTAGAAACCGGGGAGCTGTTTTTT.